Only one count was recorded for the clone carrying this T cell receptor beta chain. V lost 3 bases, J lost 0 bases, and 11 bases lay in between. Germline CDR1 and CDR2: WNHNN and SYGVQD (reference sequence). CDR3 length: 15 amino acids. Authors' analysis steps: Reference gene primer amplification gave estimated nucleated cell counts. Some clones are missing from TCRdb's copy, which holds only in-frame ones; the method was immunoSEQ multiplex PCR. V and J calls plus clone size are reproduced from that table; the DNA served to infer D and trimming. The top ten clones hold roughly 1.7% of a sample with 55,000 to 65,000 clones, approximately 91% of them seen once. This sample is part of a study of blood T cell repertoires in COVID-19. About the study: Researchers got acute and convalescent COVID-19 samples from the United States, Italy and Spain. From T cells, B-cell-depleted T cells, or PBMCs came the material, which was cDNA or gDNA.

This TCR came from a human donor in a cohort sampled during active COVID-19. The sample taken for sequencing was peripheral blood. The chain links TRBV10-1 to TRBJ2-5; D is perhaps TRBD2 (6 bases). The CDR3 sequence: CASSEGGGNQETQYF. The CDR3 DNA is TGCGCCAGCAGTGAAGGAGGCGGGAACCAAGAGACCCAGTACTTC.